The entry below gives a single T cell receptor beta chain sequence along with its context. Germline V gene lookup returns CDR1 SGHTA and CDR2 FQGNSA. There are 15 residues in the CDR3. Trimming removed 5 bases from V and 0 bases from J, with 14 bases in between. The repertoire was sequenced with immunoSEQ multiplex PCR; TCRdb's copy has only in-frame clones and lacks some. The table includes 100,000 or so clones, about 95% detected once. This record belongs to a study of siplizumab effects on memory and regulatory T cells. V usage is TRBV7-2 and J usage is TRBJ2-7; D may correspond to TRBD1 or TRBD2 (5 bases each). The clonotype was recovered from a human donor in good health. Sample: Tregs sorted from blood. The CDR3 sequence: CASSADGGFSYEQYF. The CDR3 DNA follows: TGTGCCAGCAGCGCCGATGGGGGTTTCTCCTACGAGCAGTACTTC.